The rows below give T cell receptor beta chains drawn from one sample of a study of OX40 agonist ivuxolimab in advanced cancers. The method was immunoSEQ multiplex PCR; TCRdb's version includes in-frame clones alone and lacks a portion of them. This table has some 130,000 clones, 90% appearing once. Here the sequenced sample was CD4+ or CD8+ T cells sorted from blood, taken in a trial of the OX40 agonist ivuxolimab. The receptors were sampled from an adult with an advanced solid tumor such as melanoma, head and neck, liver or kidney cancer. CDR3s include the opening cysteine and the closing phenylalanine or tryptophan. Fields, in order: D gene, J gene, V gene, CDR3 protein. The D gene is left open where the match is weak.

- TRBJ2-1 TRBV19 CASSGSNEQFF
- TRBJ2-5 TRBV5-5 CASSLGSTGGRETQYF
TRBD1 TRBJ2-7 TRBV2 CASGGQQASYEQYF
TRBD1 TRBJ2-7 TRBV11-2 CASSLAGTGAFEQYF
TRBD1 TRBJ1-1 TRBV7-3 CASSPHRDREAFF
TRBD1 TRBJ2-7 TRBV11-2 CASSLVSPGGYEQYF
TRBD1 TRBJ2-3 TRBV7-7 CASSSGQGADTQYF
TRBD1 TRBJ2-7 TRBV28 CASSLMGTGYPHEQYF
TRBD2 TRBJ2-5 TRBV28 CASSPRVAGGGWQETQYF
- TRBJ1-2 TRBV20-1 CSVALEYGYTF
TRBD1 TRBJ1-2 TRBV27 CASSLLGTGVGYGYTF
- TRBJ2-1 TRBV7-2 CASSPFRYNEQFF
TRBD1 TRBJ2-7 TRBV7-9 CASSLGNRGTEQYF
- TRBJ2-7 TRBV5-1 CASSLAGVLSYEQYF
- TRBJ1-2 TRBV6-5 CASSPTDNYGYTF
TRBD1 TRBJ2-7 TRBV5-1 CASIPDRGSYEQYF
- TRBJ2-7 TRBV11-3 CASSATGASYEQYF
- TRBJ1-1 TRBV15 CATSSPPGGAFF
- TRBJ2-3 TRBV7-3 CASSYQDSTGDTQYF
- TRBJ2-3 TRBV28 CASSPQGNTQYF
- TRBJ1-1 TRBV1 CTSSQGPVLQNTEAFF
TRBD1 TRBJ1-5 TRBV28 CASSLWGTGVSYSNQPQHF
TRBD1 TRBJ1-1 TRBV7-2 CASSIQQGANTEAFF
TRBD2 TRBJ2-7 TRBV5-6 CASSARGVDEQYF
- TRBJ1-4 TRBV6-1 CASRMGRAGEKLFF
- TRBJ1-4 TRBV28 CASRTGRRHEKLFF
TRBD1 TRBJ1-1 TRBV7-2 CASSRQGGENTEAFF
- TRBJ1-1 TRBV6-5 CASSYSTMNTEAFF
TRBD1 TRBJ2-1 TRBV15 CATSTLTGQEFDPYNEQFF
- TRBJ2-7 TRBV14 CASSQEPYEQYF
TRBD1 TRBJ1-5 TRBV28 CASSLGNRGGTNQPQHF
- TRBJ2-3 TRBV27 CASSVHLTGVSTDTQYF
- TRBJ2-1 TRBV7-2 CASSGTNNEQFF
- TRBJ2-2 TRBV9 CASSVVENTGELFF
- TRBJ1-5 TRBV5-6 CASSLAQGLNQPQHF
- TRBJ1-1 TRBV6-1 CASIDQGRSTEAFF
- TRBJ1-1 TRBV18 CASSPRAGQEGAEAFF
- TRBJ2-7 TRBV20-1 CSAPYYEQYF
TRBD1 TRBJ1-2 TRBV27 CASRGGQGLGDGYTF
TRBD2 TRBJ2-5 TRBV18 CASSPIPSGSEKTQYF
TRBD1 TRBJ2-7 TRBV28 CASSSTGTGAYEQYF
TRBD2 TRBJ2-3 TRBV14 CASSQGFSREIRDTQYF
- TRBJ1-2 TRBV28 CASSSPRGYTF
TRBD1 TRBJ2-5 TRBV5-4 CASSWDRGRQETQYF
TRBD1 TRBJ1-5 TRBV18 CASSLGTGGNQPQHF
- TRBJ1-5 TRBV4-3 CASSQGAGTEPQHF